These T cell receptor beta chains were read from a single sample in a study of Graves' ophthalmopathy and Graves' hyperthyroidism. One entry per CDR3 protein results from TCRdb running MiXCR on the multiplex PCR reads. The sample holds over 450,000 distinct CDR3 sequences; approximately 15% are singletons and the top ten take around 9.8%. Sequences were obtained from blood. These receptors were obtained from a woman in her twenties or thirties with Graves' ophthalmopathy. The conserved cysteine and the conserved F or W are not part of the CDR3 here.

V: TRBV30
CDR3: AWGRGYEQY

V: TRBV11-3
CDR3: ASSAKADTEAF

V: TRBV6-1
CDR3: ASRNGRVDTEAF

V: TRBV20-1
CDR3: SASPGQMNTEAF

V: TRBV20-1
CDR3: SARDTRGETHGGQY

V: TRBV7-3
CDR3: ASSLTPYTEAF

V: TRBV6-5
CDR3: ASSLSGVENYGYT

V: TRBV28
CDR3: ASSKRQGRSPLH

V: TRBV11-2
CDR3: ASSLIRTSGGAGEQY

V: TRBV28
CDR3: ASKFSGASVETQY

V: TRBV15
CDR3: ATSIPGLAGNYEQY

V: TRBV12-3/TRBV12-4
CDR3: ASSLTMTPGAEAF

V: TRBV20-1
CDR3: SARGVF

V: TRBV30
CDR3: AWSPPRGQGAF

V: TRBV20-1
CDR3: SARGTGYGYT

V: TRBV9
CDR3: ASSVAASSYEQY

V: TRBV27
CDR3: ASSLSGRAGELF

V: TRBV5-8
CDR3: ASSLRGYPEAC

V: TRBV30
CDR3: AWSVQGRTEAF

V: TRBV28
CDR3: ASSPRERRGAQY

V: TRBV20-1
CDR3: SAQGTSGRLETQY

V: TRBV12-3/TRBV12-4
CDR3: ASSLRQNTGELF

V: TRBV6-1
CDR3: ASSEDRDQPQH

V: TRBV20-1
CDR3: SASSGQGAYTGELF

V: TRBV28
CDR3: ASKGQGPNRGYT

V: TRBV28
CDR3: ASSGYLSGNTIY

V: TRBV2
CDR3: ASIWENTEAF

V: TRBV12-3/TRBV12-4
CDR3: ASGGQLNSPLH

V: TRBV6-1
CDR3: ASSRGGERNEQY

V: TRBV12-3/TRBV12-4
CDR3: ASRPNIRVTEAF

V: TRBV27
CDR3: ASSFSPGDNQPQH

V: TRBV2
CDR3: ASSPGQGYGNQPQH

V: TRBV7-2
CDR3: ASSPPGDRAQPQH

V: TRBV7-2
CDR3: ASSSPSFPETQY

V: TRBV12-3/TRBV12-4
CDR3: ASTEGGVTNYGYT

V: TRBV12-3/TRBV12-4
CDR3: ASSRPDRAEETQY

V: TRBV20-1
CDR3: SANPGTGSKRNSPLH

V: TRBV9
CDR3: AASPREFQETQY

V: TRBV19
CDR3: ASSDHRNQPQH

V: TRBV19
CDR3: ASSIGRVSDTGELV

V: TRBV6-5
CDR3: ASSYLLRGRRTEAF

V: TRBV6-1
CDR3: ASRGADRFDSPLH

V: TRBV30
CDR3: AWKHRGRRNSPLH

V: TRBV29-1
CDR3: SVQSRDGHSYEQY

V: TRBV15
CDR3: ATYRQGPPLNTEAF

V: TRBV7-2
CDR3: ASSLAIYGNYGYT

V: TRBV12-3/TRBV12-4
CDR3: ASSFTGTYEQY